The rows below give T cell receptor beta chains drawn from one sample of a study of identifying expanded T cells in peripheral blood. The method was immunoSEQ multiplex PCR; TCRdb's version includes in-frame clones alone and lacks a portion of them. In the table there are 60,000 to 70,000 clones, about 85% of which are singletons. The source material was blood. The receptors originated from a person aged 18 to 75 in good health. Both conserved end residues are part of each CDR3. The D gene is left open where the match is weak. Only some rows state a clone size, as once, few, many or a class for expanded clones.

cdr3_nt: TGTGCCAGCAGATACAGGGGGGAAGCTTTCTTT
cdr3_aa: CASRYRGEAFF
d_call: TRBD1
j_call: TRBJ1-1
clone_size: .
v_call: TRBV6-4

cdr3_nt: TGTGCCAGTAGGAGGGGAGCAGACGGGGGCGGGGAGCTGTTTTTT
cdr3_aa: CASRRGADGGGELFF
d_call: .
j_call: TRBJ2-2
clone_size: .
v_call: TRBV6-1

cdr3_nt: TGTGCCAGCAGTGAGCGGGGGGGCACAGATACGCAGTATTTT
cdr3_aa: CASSERGGTDTQYF
d_call: TRBD2
j_call: TRBJ2-3
clone_size: medium-sized
v_call: TRBV6-4

cdr3_nt: TGTGCCAGCAGCCAGAGGACAGGGGGTTACGAAAAACTGTTTTTT
cdr3_aa: CASSQRTGGYEKLFF
d_call: TRBD1
j_call: TRBJ1-4
clone_size: .
v_call: TRBV7-9

cdr3_nt: TGTGCCTGGAGCAGGTGGGGAAGCCGAGGGAACACTGAAGCTTTCTTT
cdr3_aa: CAWSRWGSRGNTEAFF
d_call: .
j_call: TRBJ1-1
clone_size: .
v_call: TRBV30

cdr3_nt: TGCAGCGTTCAGGGACAGGGAGTAATAGATACGCAGTATTTT
cdr3_aa: CSVQGQGVIDTQYF
d_call: TRBD1
j_call: TRBJ2-3
clone_size: .
v_call: TRBV29-1

cdr3_nt: TGTGCCAGCAGCCCCAGTAACTCGAACACCGGGGAGCTGTTTTTT
cdr3_aa: CASSPSNSNTGELFF
d_call: .
j_call: TRBJ2-2
clone_size: .
v_call: TRBV7-3

cdr3_nt: TGTGCCAGCAGCTTAGGGGGGGAGTACACAGATACGCAGTATTTT
cdr3_aa: CASSLGGEYTDTQYF
d_call: .
j_call: TRBJ2-3
clone_size: .
v_call: TRBV7-7

cdr3_nt: TGTGCCAGCAGCATACAGGGACTAGCGGCTAATGAGCAGTTCTTC
cdr3_aa: CASSIQGLAANEQFF
d_call: TRBD2
j_call: TRBJ2-1
clone_size: .
v_call: TRBV7-2

cdr3_nt: TGTGCCAGTATCCCCCGGGGTCGTAATGAAAAACTGTTTTTT
cdr3_aa: CASIPRGRNEKLFF
d_call: .
j_call: TRBJ1-4
clone_size: .
v_call: TRBV19

cdr3_nt: TGTGCCAGCAGTTTAACCGGACGGTTGAATAGCGGGAGCCACCAAGAGACCCAGTACTTC
cdr3_aa: CASSLTGRLNSGSHQETQYF
d_call: TRBD2
j_call: TRBJ2-5
clone_size: .
v_call: TRBV27

cdr3_nt: TGTGCCAGCAGCTCCGGGACTAGGAACGGGGAGCTGTTTTTT
cdr3_aa: CASSSGTRNGELFF
d_call: TRBD2
j_call: TRBJ2-2
clone_size: .
v_call: TRBV7-3

cdr3_nt: TGTGCCTGGAGTGTCCAACCTCAGCCCGGATTGAACACTGAAGCTTTCTTT
cdr3_aa: CAWSVQPQPGLNTEAFF
d_call: .
j_call: TRBJ1-1
clone_size: .
v_call: TRBV30

cdr3_nt: TGTGCCAGCAGCCTGGGGGGCCCCCAAGAGACCCAGTACTTC
cdr3_aa: CASSLGGPQETQYF
d_call: .
j_call: TRBJ2-5
clone_size: once
v_call: TRBV7-7

cdr3_nt: TGTGCCAGCAGTGAACTAGCGGGAAATTACAATGAGCAGTTCTTC
cdr3_aa: CASSELAGNYNEQFF
d_call: TRBD2
j_call: TRBJ2-1
clone_size: few
v_call: TRBV6-4

cdr3_nt: TGTGCCAGTAGTGGCAGGGGTGAGCAGTTCTTC
cdr3_aa: CASSGRGEQFF
d_call: .
j_call: TRBJ2-1
clone_size: .
v_call: TRBV19

cdr3_nt: TGTGCCTGGGCCCGGGGCTCTAACAATGAGCAGTTCTTC
cdr3_aa: CAWARGSNNEQFF
d_call: .
j_call: TRBJ2-1
clone_size: .
v_call: TRBV30

cdr3_nt: TGTGCCAGAAGCCTGTGGACTAGGAATCAGCCCCAGCATTTT
cdr3_aa: CARSLWTRNQPQHF
d_call: .
j_call: TRBJ1-5
clone_size: .
v_call: TRBV5-3

cdr3_nt: TGTGCCAGCAGTGAAGACCGTACGTACGAGCAGTACTTC
cdr3_aa: CASSEDRTYEQYF
d_call: .
j_call: TRBJ2-7
clone_size: once
v_call: TRBV2

cdr3_nt: TGTGCCAGCAGCGCGGACTTCGCCGGGGAGCTGTTTTTT
cdr3_aa: CASSADFAGELFF
d_call: .
j_call: TRBJ2-2
clone_size: many
v_call: TRBV9

cdr3_nt: TGCGCCAGCAGCTCCGGACAGCCCGGGGGCGAGCAGTACTTC
cdr3_aa: CASSSGQPGGEQYF
d_call: .
j_call: TRBJ2-7
clone_size: .
v_call: TRBV5-1

cdr3_nt: TGTGCCAGCAGCCCTGGACCGGCGAGCACTGAAGCTTTCTTT
cdr3_aa: CASSPGPASTEAFF
d_call: .
j_call: TRBJ1-1
clone_size: .
v_call: TRBV7-6

cdr3_nt: TGTGCCAGCAGGAAAACGACAGGGGACGAGCAGTACTTC
cdr3_aa: CASRKTTGDEQYF
d_call: TRBD1
j_call: TRBJ2-7
clone_size: .
v_call: TRBV6-1